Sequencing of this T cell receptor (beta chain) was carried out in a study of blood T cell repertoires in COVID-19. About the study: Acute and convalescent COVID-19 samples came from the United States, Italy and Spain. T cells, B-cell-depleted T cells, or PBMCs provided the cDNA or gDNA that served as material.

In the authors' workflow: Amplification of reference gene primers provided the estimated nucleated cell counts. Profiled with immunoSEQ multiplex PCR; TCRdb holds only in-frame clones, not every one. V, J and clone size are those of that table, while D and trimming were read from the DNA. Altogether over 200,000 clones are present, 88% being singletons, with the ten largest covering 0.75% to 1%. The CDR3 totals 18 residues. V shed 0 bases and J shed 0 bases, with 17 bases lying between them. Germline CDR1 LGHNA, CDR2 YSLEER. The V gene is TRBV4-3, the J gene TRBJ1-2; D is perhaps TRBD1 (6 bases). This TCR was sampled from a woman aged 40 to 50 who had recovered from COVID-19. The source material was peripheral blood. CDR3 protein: CASSQEGDRGGPNYGYTF. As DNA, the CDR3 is TGCGCCAGCAGCCAAGAGGGCGATCGGGGGGGCCCTAACTATGGCTACACCTTC.